This T cell receptor (beta chain) was identified in a study of blood T cells in healthy people across ages. This clonotype was seen a few times. Total RNA, at least 5.5 micrograms per sample, was extracted from PBMCs. Through a sample-barcoded 5' primer and a J-beta primer mix, a second PCR was run for roughly 6 to 11 cycles. MiXCR, run by TCRdb on the 5' RACE reads, gives a single entry per CDR3 protein. This table has over 1,500,000 distinct CDR3 sequences, roughly two fifths appearing once. Sample: blood. The receptor was derived from a human donor in good health.

CDR3 in DNA: TGCGCCAGCGATCCCTGGGACAGCCTAAAAGAGACCCAGTACTTC. It encodes CASDPWDSLKETQYF. The chain uses TRBV5-1 and TRBJ2-5; TRBD1 agrees at 7 bases. The CDR3 is 15 residues long. The J segment lost 3 bases and the V segment lost 7 bases, leaving 12 bases of the junction unmatched. Germline V gene sequence: CDR1 SGHRS, CDR2 YFSETQ.